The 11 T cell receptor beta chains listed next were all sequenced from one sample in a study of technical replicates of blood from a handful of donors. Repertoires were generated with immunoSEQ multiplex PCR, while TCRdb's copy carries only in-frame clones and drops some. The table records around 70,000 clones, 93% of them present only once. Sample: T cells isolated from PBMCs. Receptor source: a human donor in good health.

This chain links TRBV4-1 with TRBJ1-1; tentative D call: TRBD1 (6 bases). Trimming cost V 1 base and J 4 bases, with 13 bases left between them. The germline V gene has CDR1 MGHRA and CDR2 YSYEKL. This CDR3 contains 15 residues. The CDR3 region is CASSQATSRGTEAFF. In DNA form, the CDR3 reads TGCGCCAGCAGCCAAGCGACCTCCAGGGGCACTGAAGCTTTCTTT.

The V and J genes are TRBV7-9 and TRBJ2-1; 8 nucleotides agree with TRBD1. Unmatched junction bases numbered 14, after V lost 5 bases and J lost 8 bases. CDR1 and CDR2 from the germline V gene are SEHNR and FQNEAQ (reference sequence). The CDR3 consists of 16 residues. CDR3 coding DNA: TGTGCCAGCAGCCCACCCGGGACAGGTGGTATGTATGAGCAGTTCTTC. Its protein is CASSPPGTGGMYEQFF.

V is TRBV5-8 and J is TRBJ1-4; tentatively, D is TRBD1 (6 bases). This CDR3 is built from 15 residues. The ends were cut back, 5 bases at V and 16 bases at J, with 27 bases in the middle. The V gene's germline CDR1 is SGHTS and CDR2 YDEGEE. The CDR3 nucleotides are TGTGCCAGCAGTTACGAGCGGGACAAAGGGGTTAGTTCGTTTTTT. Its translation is CASSYERDKGVSSFF.

The CDR3 DNA follows: TGTGCCATCAGAGACCGGGACAGGGGACCCTATGGCTACACCTTC. This codes for CAIRDRDRGPYGYTF. This sequence joins TRBV10-3 and TRBJ1-2, with 10 bases that match TRBD1. After removal of 6 bases from V and 4 bases from J, the junction contained 8 bases not matched to a gene. The length of the CDR3 is 15 residues. Looked up from germline, CDR1 is ENHRY and CDR2 is SYGVKD.

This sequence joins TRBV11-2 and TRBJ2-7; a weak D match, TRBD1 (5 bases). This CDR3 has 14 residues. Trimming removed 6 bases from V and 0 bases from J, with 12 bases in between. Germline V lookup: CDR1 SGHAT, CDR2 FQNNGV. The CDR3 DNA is TGTGCCAGCAGTGCTGTACAGGACTCCTACGAGCAGTACTTC. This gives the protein CASSAVQDSYEQYF.

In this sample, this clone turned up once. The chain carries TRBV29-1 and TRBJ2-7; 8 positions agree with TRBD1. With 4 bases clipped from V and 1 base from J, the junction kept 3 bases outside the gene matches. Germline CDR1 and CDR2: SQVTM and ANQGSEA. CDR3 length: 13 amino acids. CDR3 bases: TGCAGCGTTGGACAGGGGCTATCCTACGAGCAGTACTTC. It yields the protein CSVGQGLSYEQYF.

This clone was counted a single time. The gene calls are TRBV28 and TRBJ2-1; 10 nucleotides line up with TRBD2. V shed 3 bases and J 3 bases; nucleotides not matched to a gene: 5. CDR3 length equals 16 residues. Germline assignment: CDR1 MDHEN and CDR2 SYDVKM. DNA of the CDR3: TGTGCCAGCAGTTTCCTAGCGGGAGTGTTCTACAATGAGCAGTTCTTC. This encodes CASSFLAGVFYNEQFF.

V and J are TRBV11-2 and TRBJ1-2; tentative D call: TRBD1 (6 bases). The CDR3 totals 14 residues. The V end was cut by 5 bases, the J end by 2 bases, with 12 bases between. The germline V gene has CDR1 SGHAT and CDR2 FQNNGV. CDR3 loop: CASSLQGMNYGYTF. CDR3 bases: TGTGCCAGCAGCCTGCAGGGGATGAACTATGGCTACACCTTC. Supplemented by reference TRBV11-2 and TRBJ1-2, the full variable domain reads EAGVAQSPRYKIIEKRQSVAFWCNPISGHATLYWYQQILGQGPKLLIQFQNNGVVDDSQLPKDRFSAERLKGVDSTLKIQPAKLEDSAVYLCASSLQGMNYGYTFGSGTRLTVV.

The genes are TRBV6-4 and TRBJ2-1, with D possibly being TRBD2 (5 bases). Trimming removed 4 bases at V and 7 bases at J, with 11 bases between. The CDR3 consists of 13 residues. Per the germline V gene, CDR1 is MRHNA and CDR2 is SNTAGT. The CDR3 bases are TGTGCCAGCAGTGGGGCGGGTTTAAATGAGCAGTTCTTC. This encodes CASSGAGLNEQFF.

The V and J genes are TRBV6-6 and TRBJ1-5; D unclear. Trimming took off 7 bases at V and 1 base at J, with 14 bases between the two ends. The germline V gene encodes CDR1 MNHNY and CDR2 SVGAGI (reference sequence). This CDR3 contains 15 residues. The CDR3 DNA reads TGTGCCAGCACCACGTGGGAGTCAAGCAATCAGCCCCAGCATTTT. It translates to CASTTWESSNQPQHF.

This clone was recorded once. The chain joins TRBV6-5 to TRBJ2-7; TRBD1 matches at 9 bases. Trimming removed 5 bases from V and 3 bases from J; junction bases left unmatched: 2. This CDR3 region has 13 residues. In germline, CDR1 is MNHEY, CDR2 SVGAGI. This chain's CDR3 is CASSRTGVYEQYF. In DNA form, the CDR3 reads TGTGCCAGCAGTAGGACAGGGGTCTACGAGCAGTACTTC.